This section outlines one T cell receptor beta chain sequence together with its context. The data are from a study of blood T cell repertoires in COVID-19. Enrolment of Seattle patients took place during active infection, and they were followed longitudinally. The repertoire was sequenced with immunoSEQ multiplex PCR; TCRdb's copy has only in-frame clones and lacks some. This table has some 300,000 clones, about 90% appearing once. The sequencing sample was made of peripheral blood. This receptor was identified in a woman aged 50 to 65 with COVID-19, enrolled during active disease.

CDR3 nucleotides: TGCAGCGTTGAAGATCCTGCTAGCGGCCTCTACGAGCAGTACTTC. It encodes CSVEDPASGLYEQYF. V usage is TRBV29-1 and J usage is TRBJ2-7; 7 positions agree with TRBD2. The junction had 8 bases not matched to a gene; V was cut back by 0 bases and J by 3 bases. The CDR3 is 15 amino acids. The germline V gene has CDR1 SQVTM and CDR2 ANQGSEA.